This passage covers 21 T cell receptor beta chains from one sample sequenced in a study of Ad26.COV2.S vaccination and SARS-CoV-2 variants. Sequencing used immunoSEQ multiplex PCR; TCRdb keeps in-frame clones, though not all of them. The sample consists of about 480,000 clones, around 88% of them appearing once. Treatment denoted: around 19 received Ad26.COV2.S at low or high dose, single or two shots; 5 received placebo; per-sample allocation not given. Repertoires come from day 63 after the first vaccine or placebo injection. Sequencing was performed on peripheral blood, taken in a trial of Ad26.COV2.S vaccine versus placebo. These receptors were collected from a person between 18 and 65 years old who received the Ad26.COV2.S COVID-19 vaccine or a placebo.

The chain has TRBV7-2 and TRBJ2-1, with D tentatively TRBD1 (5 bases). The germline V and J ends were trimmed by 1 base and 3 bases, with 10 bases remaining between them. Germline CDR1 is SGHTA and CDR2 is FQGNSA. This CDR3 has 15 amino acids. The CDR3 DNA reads TGTGCCAGCAGCTTAGAGCAGGGTCGCTACAATGAGCAGTTCTTC. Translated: CASSLEQGRYNEQFF. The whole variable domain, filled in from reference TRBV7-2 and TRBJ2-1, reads GAGVSQSPSNKVTEKGKDVELRCDPISGHTALYWYRQSLGQGLEFLIYFQGNSAPDKSGLPSDRFSAERTGGSVSTLTIQRTQQEDSAVYLCASSLEQGRYNEQFFGPGTRLTVL.

The CDR3 loop is CASSLGQDSNQPQHF. The CDR3 DNA is TGTGCCAGCTCACTCGGACAGGATAGCAATCAGCCCCAGCATTTT. The chain links TRBV18 to TRBJ1-5, with 7 bases fitting TRBD1. The CDR3 contains 15 residues. After removal of 4 bases from V and 0 bases from J, the junction contained 3 bases not matched to a gene. Germline V gives CDR1 KGHSH, CDR2 LQKENI.

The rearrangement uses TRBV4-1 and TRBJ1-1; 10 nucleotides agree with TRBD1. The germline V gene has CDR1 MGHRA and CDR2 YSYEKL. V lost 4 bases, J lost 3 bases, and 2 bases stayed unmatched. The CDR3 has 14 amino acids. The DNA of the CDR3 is TGCGCCAGCAGCCCGGGGACAGGGGACACTGAAGCTTTCTTT. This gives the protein CASSPGTGDTEAFF.

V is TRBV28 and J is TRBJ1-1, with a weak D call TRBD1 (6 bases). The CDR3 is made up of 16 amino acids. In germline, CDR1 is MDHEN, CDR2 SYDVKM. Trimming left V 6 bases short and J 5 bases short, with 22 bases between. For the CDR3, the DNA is TGTGCCAGCAGGTTAAGGACAGCCGCCTCGAGGACTGAAGCTTTCTTT. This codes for CASRLRTAASRTEAFF.

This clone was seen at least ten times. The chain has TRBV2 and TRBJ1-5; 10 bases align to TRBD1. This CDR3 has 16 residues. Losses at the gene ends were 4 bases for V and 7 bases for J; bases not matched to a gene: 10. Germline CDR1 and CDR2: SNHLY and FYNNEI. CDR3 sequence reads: CASSAEGQGSRQPQHF. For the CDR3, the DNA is TGTGCCAGCAGTGCCGAGGGACAGGGGAGCAGACAGCCCCAGCATTTT.

In DNA form, the CDR3 reads TGTGCCAGCAGTTACCGGGCATGGTACACCGGGGAGCTGTTTTTT. It yields the protein CASSYRAWYTGELFF. The chain is built from TRBV6-2 or TRBV6-3 and TRBJ2-2; D gene unclear. Germline assignment: CDR1 MNHEY and CDR2 SVGEGT. With 2 bases removed from V and 3 bases from J, the gap between germline ends came to 10 bases. The CDR3 length is 15 residues.

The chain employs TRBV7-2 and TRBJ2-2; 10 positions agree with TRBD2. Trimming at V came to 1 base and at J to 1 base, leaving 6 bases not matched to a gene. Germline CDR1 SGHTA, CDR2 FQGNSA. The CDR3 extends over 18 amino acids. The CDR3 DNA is TGTGCCAGCAGCTTAGTGCCTAGCGGGAGTTTGAACACCGGGGAGCTGTTTTTT. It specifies CASSLVPSGSLNTGELFF.

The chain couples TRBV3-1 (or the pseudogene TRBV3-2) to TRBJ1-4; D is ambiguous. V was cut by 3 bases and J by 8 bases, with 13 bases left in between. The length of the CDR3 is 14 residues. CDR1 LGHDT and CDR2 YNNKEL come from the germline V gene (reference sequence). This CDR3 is CASSQGVGMEKLFF. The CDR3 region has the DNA TGTGCCAGCAGCCAGGGAGTCGGGATGGAAAAACTGTTTTTT.

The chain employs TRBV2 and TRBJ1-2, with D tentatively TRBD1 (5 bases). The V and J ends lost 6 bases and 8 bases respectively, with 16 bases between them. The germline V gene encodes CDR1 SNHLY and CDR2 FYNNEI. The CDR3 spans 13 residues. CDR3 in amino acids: CASRGGGSLGYTF. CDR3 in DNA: TGTGCCAGCAGGGGGGGAGGATCCCTAGGCTACACCTTC.

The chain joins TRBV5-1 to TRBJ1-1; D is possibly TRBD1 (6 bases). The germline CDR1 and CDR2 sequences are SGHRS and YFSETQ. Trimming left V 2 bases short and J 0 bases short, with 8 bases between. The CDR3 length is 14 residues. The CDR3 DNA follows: TGCGCCAGCAGCTTACAGGGCATGAACACTGAAGCTTTCTTT. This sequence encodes CASSLQGMNTEAFF.

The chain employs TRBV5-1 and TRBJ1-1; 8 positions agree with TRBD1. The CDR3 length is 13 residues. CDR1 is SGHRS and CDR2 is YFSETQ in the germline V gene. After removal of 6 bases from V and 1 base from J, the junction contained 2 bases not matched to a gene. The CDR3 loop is CASTGGANTEAFF. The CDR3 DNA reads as TGCGCCAGCACAGGGGGCGCGAACACTGAAGCTTTCTTT.

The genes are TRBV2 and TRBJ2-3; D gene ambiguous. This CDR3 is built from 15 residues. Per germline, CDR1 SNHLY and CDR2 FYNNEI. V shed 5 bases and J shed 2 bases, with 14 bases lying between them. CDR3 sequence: CASSPLGAPTDTQYF. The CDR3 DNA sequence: TGTGCCAGCAGTCCACTTGGAGCTCCCACAGATACGCAGTATTTT.

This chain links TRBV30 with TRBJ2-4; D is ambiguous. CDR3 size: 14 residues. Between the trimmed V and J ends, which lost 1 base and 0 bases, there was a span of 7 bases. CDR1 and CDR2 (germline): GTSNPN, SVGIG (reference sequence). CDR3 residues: CAWSAVVAKNIQYF. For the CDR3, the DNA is TGTGCCTGGAGTGCGGTAGTAGCCAAAAACATTCAGTACTTC.

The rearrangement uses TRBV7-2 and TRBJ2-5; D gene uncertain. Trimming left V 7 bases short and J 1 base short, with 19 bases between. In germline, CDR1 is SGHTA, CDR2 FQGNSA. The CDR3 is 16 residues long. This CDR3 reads CASTRVGWRLQETQYF. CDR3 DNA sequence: TGTGCCAGCACAAGGGTCGGCTGGCGACTCCAAGAGACCCAGTACTTC.

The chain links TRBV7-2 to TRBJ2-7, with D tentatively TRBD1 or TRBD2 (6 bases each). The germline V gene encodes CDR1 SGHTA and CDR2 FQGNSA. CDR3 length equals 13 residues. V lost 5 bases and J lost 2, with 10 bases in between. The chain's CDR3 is CASSPRGPYEQYF. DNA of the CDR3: TGTGCCAGCAGCCCCCGGGGGCCCTACGAGCAGTACTTC.

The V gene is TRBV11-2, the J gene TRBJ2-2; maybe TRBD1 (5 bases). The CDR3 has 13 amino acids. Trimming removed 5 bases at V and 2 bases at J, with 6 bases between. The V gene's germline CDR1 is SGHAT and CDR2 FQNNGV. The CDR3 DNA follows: TGTGCCAGCAGCCAGGGCAACACCGGGGAGCTGTTTTTT. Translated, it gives CASSQGNTGELFF.

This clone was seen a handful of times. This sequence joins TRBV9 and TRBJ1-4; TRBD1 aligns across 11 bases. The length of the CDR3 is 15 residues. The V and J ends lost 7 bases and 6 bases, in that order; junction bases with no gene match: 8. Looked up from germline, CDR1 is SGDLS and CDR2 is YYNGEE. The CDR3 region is CASGVGTGGDEKLFF. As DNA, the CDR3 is TGTGCCAGCGGGGTGGGGACAGGGGGAGATGAAAAACTGTTTTTT.

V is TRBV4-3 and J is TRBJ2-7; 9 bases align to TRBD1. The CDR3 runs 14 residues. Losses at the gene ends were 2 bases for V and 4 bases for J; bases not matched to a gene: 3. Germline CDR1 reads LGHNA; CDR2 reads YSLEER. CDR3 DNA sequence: TGCGCCAGCAGCCAATGGACAGGGGAGTACGAGCAGTACTTC. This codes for CASSQWTGEYEQYF.

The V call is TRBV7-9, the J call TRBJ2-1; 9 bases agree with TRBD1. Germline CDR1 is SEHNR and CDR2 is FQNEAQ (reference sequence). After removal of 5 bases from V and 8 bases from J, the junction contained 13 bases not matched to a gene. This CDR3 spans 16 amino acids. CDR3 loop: CASSLMVGTGRHEQFF. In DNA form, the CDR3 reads TGTGCCAGCAGCCTTATGGTTGGGACAGGGCGCCATGAGCAGTTCTTC. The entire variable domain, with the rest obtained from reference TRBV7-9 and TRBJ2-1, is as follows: DTGVSQNPRHKITKRGQNVTFRCDPISEHNRLYWYRQTLGQGPEFLTYFQNEAQLEKSRLLSDRFSAERPKGSFSTLEIQRTEQGDSAMYLCASSLMVGTGRHEQFFGPGTRLTVL.

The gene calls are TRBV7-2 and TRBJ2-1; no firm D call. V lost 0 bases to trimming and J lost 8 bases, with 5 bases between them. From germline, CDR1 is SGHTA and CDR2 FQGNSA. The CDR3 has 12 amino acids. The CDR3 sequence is CASSLALHEQFF. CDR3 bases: TGTGCCAGCAGCTTAGCCTTGCATGAGCAGTTCTTC.

CDR3 sequence: CASSLLGQEGTQYF. CDR3 nucleotides: TGTGCCAGCAGCCTCCTGGGACAGGAGGGGACCCAGTACTTC. This chain joins TRBV7-2 and TRBJ2-5, with 8 bases that match TRBD1. The CDR3 loop spans 14 amino acids. V lost 5 bases and J lost 7; bases outside the gene matches: 9. CDR1 and CDR2 (germline): SGHTA, FQGNSA.